A selection of T cell receptor beta chains follows, all from one sample in a study of shared clonotypes between healthy human individuals. Generated by immunoSEQ multiplex PCR, the TCRdb table keeps only in-frame clones and is missing some. Of some 900,000 clones listed, 70% to 85% are singletons. Sequenced: memory CD4+ T cells sorted from blood. The receptor source for this set is a man aged 18 to 29 in good health. Each CDR3 is given with its conserved first and last residue. The order of the fields is CDR3 protein, V gene, J gene.

CDR3aa: CASSASLAGEQFF
v_gene: TRBV10-1
j_gene: TRBJ2-1

CDR3aa: CASSAGTGHVLTF
v_gene: TRBV7-9
j_gene: TRBJ2-6

CDR3aa: CASTLGTSGAYEQYF
v_gene: TRBV6-1
j_gene: TRBJ2-7

CDR3aa: CASSLGQGDNEKLFF
v_gene: TRBV5-4
j_gene: TRBJ1-4

CDR3aa: CASIVGLFNTGELFF
v_gene: TRBV5-1
j_gene: TRBJ2-2

CDR3aa: CASSLDRLGNTIYF
v_gene: TRBV11-2
j_gene: TRBJ1-3

CDR3aa: CSGRGSYGYTF
v_gene: TRBV20-1
j_gene: TRBJ1-2

CDR3aa: CASKGGGVRNEKLFF
v_gene: TRBV19
j_gene: TRBJ1-4

CDR3aa: CASSLESSGSFEQFF
v_gene: TRBV5-1
j_gene: TRBJ2-1

CDR3aa: CASSLSGSNNEQFF
v_gene: TRBV5-6
j_gene: TRBJ2-1

CDR3aa: CASSPRRDSNTGELFF
v_gene: TRBV18
j_gene: TRBJ2-2

CDR3aa: CASGLVLGEASTDTQYF
v_gene: TRBV12-5
j_gene: TRBJ2-3

CDR3aa: CASSYGGGSQPQHF
v_gene: TRBV6-6
j_gene: TRBJ1-5

CDR3aa: CSAPLYEQYF
v_gene: TRBV20-1
j_gene: TRBJ2-7

CDR3aa: CASSRLGQANYEQYF
v_gene: TRBV11-2
j_gene: TRBJ2-7

CDR3aa: CASSLGAGNTEAFF
v_gene: TRBV5-6
j_gene: TRBJ1-1

CDR3aa: CASSLWGTNTGELFF
v_gene: TRBV7-2
j_gene: TRBJ2-2

CDR3aa: CASSLDGPYGYTF
v_gene: TRBV11-2
j_gene: TRBJ1-2

CDR3aa: CASTPLVASSYEQYF
v_gene: TRBV2
j_gene: TRBJ2-7

CDR3aa: CASSAGTGELFF
v_gene: TRBV11-2
j_gene: TRBJ2-2

CDR3aa: CASSSGGGNSPLHF
v_gene: TRBV5-1
j_gene: TRBJ1-6

CDR3aa: CASSIFLSETQYF
v_gene: TRBV5-1
j_gene: TRBJ2-5

CDR3aa: CASSLLSTGVSYEQYF
v_gene: TRBV5-6
j_gene: TRBJ2-7

CDR3aa: CASSPVSETQYF
v_gene: TRBV18
j_gene: TRBJ2-5

CDR3aa: CASIERSFGELFF
v_gene: TRBV7-2
j_gene: TRBJ2-2

CDR3aa: CASSELRVYEQYF
v_gene: TRBV6-1
j_gene: TRBJ2-7

CDR3aa: CASSDVGITYEQYF
v_gene: TRBV2
j_gene: TRBJ2-7

CDR3aa: CSALTDSGNTIYF
v_gene: TRBV29-1
j_gene: TRBJ1-3

CDR3aa: CASSFTGQWLTDTQYF
v_gene: TRBV11-2
j_gene: TRBJ2-3

CDR3aa: CASSDLTSNEQFF
v_gene: TRBV10-1
j_gene: TRBJ2-1

CDR3aa: CASSLERGGDTQYF
v_gene: TRBV28
j_gene: TRBJ2-3

CDR3aa: CASSSDSSYEQYF
v_gene: TRBV13
j_gene: TRBJ2-7

CDR3aa: CASSLGQGGEKLFF
v_gene: TRBV13
j_gene: TRBJ1-4

CDR3aa: CASSTIGSGELFF
v_gene: TRBV11-2
j_gene: TRBJ2-2

CDR3aa: CASSPSGTQIITDTQYF
v_gene: TRBV7-6
j_gene: TRBJ2-3

CDR3aa: CASSYSQLAGDEQYF
v_gene: TRBV6-6
j_gene: TRBJ2-7

CDR3aa: CASSLSVNTEAFF
v_gene: TRBV7-9
j_gene: TRBJ1-1

CDR3aa: CASSSLAGGAYNEQFF
v_gene: TRBV7-6
j_gene: TRBJ2-1

CDR3aa: CASSFQRGEQYF
v_gene: TRBV5-1
j_gene: TRBJ2-7